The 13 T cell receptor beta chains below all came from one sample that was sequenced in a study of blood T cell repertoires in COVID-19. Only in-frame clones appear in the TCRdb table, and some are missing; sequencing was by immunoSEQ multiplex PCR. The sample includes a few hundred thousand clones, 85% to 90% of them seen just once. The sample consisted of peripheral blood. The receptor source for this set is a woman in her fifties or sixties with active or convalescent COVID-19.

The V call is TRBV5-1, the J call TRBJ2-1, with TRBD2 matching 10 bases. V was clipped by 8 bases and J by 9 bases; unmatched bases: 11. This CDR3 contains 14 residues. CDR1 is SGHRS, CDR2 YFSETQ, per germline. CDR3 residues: CASALAGEYGEQFF. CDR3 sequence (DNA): TGCGCCAGTGCGCTAGCGGGGGAGTACGGTGAGCAGTTCTTC.

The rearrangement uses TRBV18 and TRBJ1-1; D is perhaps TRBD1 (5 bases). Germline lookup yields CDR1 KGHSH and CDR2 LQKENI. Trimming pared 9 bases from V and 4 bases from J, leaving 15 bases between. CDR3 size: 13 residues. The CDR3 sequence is CASSLDISTEAFF. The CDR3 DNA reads TGTGCCAGTAGCCTGGACATTAGCACTGAAGCTTTCTTT.

CDR3: CASSYSPGANTGELFF. The CDR3 bases are TGTGCCAGCAGTTACTCCCCGGGGGCGAACACCGGGGAGCTGTTTTTT. V usage is TRBV6-2 or TRBV6-3 and J usage is TRBJ2-2, with a tentative D call TRBD2 (6 bases). The CDR3 covers 16 residues. Germline V gene sequence: CDR1 MNHEY, CDR2 SVGEGT. Trimming took 0 bases from V and 0 from J, leaving 8 bases between them.

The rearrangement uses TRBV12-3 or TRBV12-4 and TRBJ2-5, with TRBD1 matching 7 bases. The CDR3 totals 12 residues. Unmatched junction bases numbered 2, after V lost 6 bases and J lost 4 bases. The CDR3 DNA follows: TGTGCCAGCAGATACAGGGGAGAGACCCAGTACTTC. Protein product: CASRYRGETQYF.

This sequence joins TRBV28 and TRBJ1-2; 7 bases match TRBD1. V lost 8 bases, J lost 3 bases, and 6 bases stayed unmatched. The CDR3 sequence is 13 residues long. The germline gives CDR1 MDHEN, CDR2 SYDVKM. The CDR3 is CASWTGLDYGYTF. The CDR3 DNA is TGTGCCAGCTGGACAGGACTTGACTATGGCTACACCTTC.

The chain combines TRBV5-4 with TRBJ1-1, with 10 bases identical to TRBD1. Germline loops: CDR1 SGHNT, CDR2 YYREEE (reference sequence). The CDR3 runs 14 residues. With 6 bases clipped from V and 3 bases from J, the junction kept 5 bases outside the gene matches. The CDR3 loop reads CASTGTGADTEAFF. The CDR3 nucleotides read TGTGCCAGCACCGGGACAGGGGCCGACACTGAAGCTTTCTTT.

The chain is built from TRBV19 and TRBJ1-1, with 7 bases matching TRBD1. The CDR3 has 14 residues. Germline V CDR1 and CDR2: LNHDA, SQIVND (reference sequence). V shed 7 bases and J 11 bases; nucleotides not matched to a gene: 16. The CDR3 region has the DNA TGTGCCAGTACTATCCCCGGGACAGCGGGTTCGGCTTTCTTT. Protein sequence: CASTIPGTAGSAFF.

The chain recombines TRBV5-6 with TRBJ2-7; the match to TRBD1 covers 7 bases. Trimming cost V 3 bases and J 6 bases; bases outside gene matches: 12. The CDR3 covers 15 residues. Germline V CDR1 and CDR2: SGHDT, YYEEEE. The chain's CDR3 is CASSSSHRTGVEQYF. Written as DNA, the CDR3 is TGTGCCAGCAGCTCTTCACACCGAACAGGGGTCGAGCAGTACTTC.

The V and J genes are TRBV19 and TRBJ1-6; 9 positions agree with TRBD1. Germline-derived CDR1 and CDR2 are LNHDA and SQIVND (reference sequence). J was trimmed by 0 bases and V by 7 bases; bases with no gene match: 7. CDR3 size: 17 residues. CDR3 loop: CASTLGTGSSYNSPLHF. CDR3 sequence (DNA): TGTGCCAGTACCCTCGGGACAGGGAGCTCCTATAATTCACCCCTCCACTTT.

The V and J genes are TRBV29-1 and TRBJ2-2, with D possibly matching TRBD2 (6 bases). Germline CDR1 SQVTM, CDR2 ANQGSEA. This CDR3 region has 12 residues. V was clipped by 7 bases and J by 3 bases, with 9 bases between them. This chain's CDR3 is CSAAGYTGELFF. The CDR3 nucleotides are TGCAGCGCGGCGGGATACACCGGGGAGCTGTTTTTT.

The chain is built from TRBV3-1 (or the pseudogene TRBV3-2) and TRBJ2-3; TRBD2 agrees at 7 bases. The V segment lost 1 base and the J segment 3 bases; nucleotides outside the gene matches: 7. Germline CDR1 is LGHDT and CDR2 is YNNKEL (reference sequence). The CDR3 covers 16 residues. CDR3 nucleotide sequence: TGTGCCAGCAGCCAAGTGACTAGCTCACCTACAGATACGCAGTATTTT. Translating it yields CASSQVTSSPTDTQYF.

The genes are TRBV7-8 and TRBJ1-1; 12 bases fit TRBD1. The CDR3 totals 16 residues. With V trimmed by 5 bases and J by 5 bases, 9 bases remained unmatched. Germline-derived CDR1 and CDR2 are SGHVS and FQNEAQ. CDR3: CASSQGQGARGTEAFF. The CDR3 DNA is TGTGCCAGCAGCCAGGGACAGGGGGCAAGAGGAACTGAAGCTTTCTTT.

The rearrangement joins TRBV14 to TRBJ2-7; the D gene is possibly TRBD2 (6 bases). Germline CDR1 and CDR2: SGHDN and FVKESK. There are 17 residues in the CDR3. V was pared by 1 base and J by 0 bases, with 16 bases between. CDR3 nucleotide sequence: TGTGCCAGCAGCCAAGTTCCGCACTCCGGGAGCTCCTACGAGCAGTACTTC. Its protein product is CASSQVPHSGSSYEQYF.